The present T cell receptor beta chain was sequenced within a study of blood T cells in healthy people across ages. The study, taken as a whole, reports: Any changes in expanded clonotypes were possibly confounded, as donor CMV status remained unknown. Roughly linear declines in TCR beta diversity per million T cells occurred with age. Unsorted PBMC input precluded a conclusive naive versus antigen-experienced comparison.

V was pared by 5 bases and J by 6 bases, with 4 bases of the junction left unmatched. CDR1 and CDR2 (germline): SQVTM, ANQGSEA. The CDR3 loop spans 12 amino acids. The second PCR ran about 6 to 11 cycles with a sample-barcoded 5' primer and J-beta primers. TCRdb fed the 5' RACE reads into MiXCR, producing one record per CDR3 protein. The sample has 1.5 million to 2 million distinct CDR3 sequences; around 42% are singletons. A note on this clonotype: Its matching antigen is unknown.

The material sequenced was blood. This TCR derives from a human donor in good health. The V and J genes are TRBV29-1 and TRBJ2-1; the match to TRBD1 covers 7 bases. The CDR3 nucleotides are TGCAGCGTTTGGGACAGTCCCAATGAGCAGTTCTTC. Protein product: CSVWDSPNEQFF.